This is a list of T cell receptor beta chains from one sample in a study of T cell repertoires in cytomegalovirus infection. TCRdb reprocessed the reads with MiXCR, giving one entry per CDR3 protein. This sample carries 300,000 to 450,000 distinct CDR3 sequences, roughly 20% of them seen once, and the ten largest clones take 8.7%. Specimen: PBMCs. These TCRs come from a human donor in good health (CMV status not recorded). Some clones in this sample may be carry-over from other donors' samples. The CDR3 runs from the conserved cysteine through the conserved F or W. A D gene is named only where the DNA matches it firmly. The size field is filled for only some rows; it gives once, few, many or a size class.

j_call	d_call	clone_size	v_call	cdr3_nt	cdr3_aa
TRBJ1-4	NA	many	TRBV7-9	TGTGCCAGCAGCCCTTCGGGGGGTAGTGAAAAACTGTTTTTT	CASSPSGGSEKLFF
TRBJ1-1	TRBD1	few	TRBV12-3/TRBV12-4	TGTGCCAGCAGTACCTGGGGAGGGGGCAACTTGAACACTGAAGCTTTCTTT	CASSTWGGGNLNTEAFF
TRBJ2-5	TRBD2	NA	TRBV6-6	TGTGCCAGCAGTCCCCGGTATAGCGGGGGGGACCAAGAGACCCAGTACTTC	CASSPRYSGGDQETQYF
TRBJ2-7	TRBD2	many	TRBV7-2	TGTGCCAGCAGCCTAAAATGGGCGGGAGGACCCTACGAGCAGTACTTC	CASSLKWAGGPYEQYF
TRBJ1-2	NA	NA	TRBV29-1	TGCAGCGTTGAAGCTTCCCCTTGGACCAGGGGCGACTATGGCTACACCTTC	CSVEASPWTRGDYGYTF
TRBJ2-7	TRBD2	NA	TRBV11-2	TGTGCCAGCAGCCGGACTAGCGGGAGGAACGAGCAGTACTTC	CASSRTSGRNEQYF
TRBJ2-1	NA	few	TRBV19	TGTGCCAGTAGTAGCGGGGCGAGAAAGCAGTTCTTC	CASSSGARKQFF
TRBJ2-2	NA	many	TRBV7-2	TGTGCCAGCAGCCTCATCCCGGGGACCGGGGAGCTGTTTTTT	CASSLIPGTGELFF
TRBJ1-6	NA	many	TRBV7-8	TGTGCCAGCAGCGCAGGGTATTCACCCCTCCACTTT	CASSAGYSPLHF
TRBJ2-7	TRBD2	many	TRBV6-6	TGTGCCAGCAGTTACGGGGCATGGGCTAGCGGGGAGCAGTACTTC	CASSYGAWASGEQYF
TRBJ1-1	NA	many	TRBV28	TGTGCCAGCAGTTTATTAATGGGCTCTACTGAAGCTTTCTTT	CASSLLMGSTEAFF
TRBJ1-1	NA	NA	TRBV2	TGTGCCAGCAGTATCCTCCAGGGAGACACTGAAGCTTTCTTT	CASSILQGDTEAFF
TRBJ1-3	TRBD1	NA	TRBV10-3	TGTGCCATCAGACAACAGGGGACGGGAAACACCATATATTTT	CAIRQQGTGNTIYF
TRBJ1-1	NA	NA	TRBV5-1	TGCGCCAGCAGCCTTCGGACGTCGGGTATGAACACTGAAGCTTTCTTT	CASSLRTSGMNTEAFF
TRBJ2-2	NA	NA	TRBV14	TGTGCCAGCAGCGGAGATGTCTCGAGATCCGGGGAGCTGTTTTTT	CASSGDVSRSGELFF
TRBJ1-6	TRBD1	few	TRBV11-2	TGTGCCAGCAGCTTCACAGGGGCGCATTCACCCCTCCACTTT	CASSFTGAHSPLHF
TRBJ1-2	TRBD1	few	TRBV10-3	TGTGCCATCAGTGAGTTGGGACAGAGGAACTATGGCTACACCTTC	CAISELGQRNYGYTF
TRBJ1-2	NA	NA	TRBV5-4	TGTGCCAGCAGCTTGGCCGTGGGGGGCGGCTACACCTTC	CASSLAVGGGYTF
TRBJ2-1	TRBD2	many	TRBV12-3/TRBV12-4	TGTGCCAGCAGTCCCCATGCGGGGGCCTACAATGAGCAGTTCTTC	CASSPHAGAYNEQFF
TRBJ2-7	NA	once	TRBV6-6	TGTGCCAGCAAGTGGGAGGTTAGCTCCTACGAGAAGTACTTC	CASKWEVSSYEKYF
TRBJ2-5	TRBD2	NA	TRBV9	TGTGCCAGCAGCGTAGCTGCGGGGGGCCTTGCGGAGACCCAGTACTTC	CASSVAAGGLAETQYF
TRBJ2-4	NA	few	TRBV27	TGTGCCAGCAGTTTATCAGACAGGGAGGACATTCAGTACTTC	CASSLSDREDIQYF
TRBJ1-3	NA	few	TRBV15	TGTGCCACCAGCTCCGACAGGTCCTCTGGAAACACCATATATTTT	CATSSDRSSGNTIYF
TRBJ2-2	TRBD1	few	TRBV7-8	TGTGCCAGCAGGTCAACAGGGGTCACCGGGGAGCTGTTTTTT	CASRSTGVTGELFF
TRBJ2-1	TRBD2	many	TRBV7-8	TGTGCCAGCAGCTTACGACTAGCGGGAGCTGGCGATGAGCAGTTCTTC	CASSLRLAGAGDEQFF
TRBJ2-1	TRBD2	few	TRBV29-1	TGCAGCGTTGGGGATAGCGGGGGGAACAATGAGCAGTTCTTC	CSVGDSGGNNEQFF
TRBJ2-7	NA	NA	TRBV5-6	TGTGCCAGCAGCTTGGAGCGCATCTTCCACGAGCAGTACTTC	CASSLERIFHEQYF
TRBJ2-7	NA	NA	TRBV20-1	TGCAGTGCTACCGGCAGTGGGGACTACGAGCAGTACTTC	CSATGSGDYEQYF
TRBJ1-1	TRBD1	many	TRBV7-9	TGTGCCAGCAGCTTAGGGGACAGCACTGAAGCTTTCTTT	CASSLGDSTEAFF
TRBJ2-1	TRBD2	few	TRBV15	TGTGCCACCAGCAGAGATGTGGGACTAGCGGATTCCTACAATGAGCAGTTCTTC	CATSRDVGLADSYNEQFF
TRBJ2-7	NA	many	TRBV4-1	TGCGCCAGCAGCCAAGGGTTGAACACCTACGAGCAGTACTTC	CASSQGLNTYEQYF
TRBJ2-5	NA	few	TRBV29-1	TGCAGCGTTGATGATAGAGAGACCCAGTACTTC	CSVDDRETQYF
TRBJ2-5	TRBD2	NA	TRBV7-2	TGTGCCAGCAGCTCCACCCTAGAGCGGGAGTACGGAGAGACCCAGTACTTC	CASSSTLEREYGETQYF